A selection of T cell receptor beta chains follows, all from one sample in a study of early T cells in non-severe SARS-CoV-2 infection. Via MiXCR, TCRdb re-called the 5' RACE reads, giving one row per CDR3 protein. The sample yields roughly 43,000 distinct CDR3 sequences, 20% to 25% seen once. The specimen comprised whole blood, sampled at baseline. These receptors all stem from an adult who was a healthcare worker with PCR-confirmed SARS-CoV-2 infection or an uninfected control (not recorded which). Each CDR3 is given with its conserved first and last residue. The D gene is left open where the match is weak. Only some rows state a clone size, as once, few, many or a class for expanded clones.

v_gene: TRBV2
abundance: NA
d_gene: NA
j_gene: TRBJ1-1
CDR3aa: CASIHVRDTEAFF
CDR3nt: TGTGCCAGCATCCACGTCCGGGACACTGAAGCTTTCTTT

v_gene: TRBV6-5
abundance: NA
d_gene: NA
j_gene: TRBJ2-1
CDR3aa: CASGLRDRTRQFF
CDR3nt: TGTGCCAGCGGCCTCCGTGACCGGACTCGACAGTTCTTC

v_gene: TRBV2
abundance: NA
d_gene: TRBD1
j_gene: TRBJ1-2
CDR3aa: CASSGTGMNYGYTF
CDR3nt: TGTGCCAGCAGTGGGACAGGGATGAACTATGGCTACACCTTC

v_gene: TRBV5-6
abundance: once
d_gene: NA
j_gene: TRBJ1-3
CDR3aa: CASRPTGYSGNTIYF
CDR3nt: TGTGCCAGCAGACCCACAGGGTACTCTGGAAACACCATATATTTT

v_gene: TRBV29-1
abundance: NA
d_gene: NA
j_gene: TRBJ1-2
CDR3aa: CSVETGFNYGYTF
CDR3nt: TGCAGCGTTGAGACCGGTTTTAACTATGGCTACACCTTC

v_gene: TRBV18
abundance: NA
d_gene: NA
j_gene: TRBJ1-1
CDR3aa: CVSSPSHGGREAFF
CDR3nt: TGTGTCAGCTCACCCTCCCACGGGGGACGTGAAGCTTTCTTT

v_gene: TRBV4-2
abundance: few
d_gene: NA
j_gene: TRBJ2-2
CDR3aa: CASSQDRNTGELFF
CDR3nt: TGTGCCAGCAGCCAAGATCGGAACACCGGGGAGCTGTTTTTT

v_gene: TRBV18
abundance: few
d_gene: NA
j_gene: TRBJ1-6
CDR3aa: CASSPQRAPHNSPLHF
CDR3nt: TGTGCCAGCTCACCACAGCGGGCACCACATAATTCACCCCTCCACTTT

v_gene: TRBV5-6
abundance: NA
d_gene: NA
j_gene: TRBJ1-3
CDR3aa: CASSALLARRPVGNTIYF
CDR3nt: TGTGCCAGCAGCGCCCTCTTGGCTCGCCGGCCTGTTGGAAACACCATATATTTT

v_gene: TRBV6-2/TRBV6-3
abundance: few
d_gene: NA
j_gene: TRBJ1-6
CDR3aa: CASSYSWGPSSYNSPLHF
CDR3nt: TGTGCCAGCAGTTACTCGTGGGGCCCGAGCTCCTATAATTCACCCCTCCACTTT

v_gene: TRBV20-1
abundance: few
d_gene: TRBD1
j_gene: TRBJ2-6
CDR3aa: CSARDLLDRVPSGANVLTF
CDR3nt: TGCAGTGCTAGAGATCTTTTGGACAGGGTACCCTCTGGGGCCAACGTCCTGACTTTC

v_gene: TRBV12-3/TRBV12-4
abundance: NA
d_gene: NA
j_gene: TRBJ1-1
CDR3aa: CASREGGLNTEAFF
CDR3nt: TGTGCCAGCAGGGAAGGGGGGTTGAACACTGAAGCTTTCTTT

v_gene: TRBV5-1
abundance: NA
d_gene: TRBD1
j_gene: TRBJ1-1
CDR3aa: CASSLDTGGTEAFF
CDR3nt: TGCGCCAGCAGCTTGGATACAGGGGGCACTGAAGCTTTCTTT

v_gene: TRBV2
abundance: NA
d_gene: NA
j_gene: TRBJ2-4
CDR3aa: CASRPSLSSQYF
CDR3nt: TGTGCCAGCAGACCCAGTCTGAGCTCTCAGTACTTC

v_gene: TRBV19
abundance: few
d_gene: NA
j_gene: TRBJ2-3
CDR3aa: CASSIEGGSLSTDTQYF
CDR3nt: TGTGCCAGTAGTATAGAGGGGGGCTCGTTGAGCACAGATACGCAGTATTTT

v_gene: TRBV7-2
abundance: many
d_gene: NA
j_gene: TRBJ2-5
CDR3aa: CASSPEGLQETQYF
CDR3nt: TGTGCCAGCAGCCCGGAGGGACTTCAAGAGACCCAGTACTTC

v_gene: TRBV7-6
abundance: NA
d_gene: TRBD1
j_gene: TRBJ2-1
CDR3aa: CASSQPLTGDNEQFF
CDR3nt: TGTGCCAGCAGCCAACCGCTGACAGGGGACAATGAGCAGTTCTTC

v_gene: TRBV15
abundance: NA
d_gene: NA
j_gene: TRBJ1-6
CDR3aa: CATSREHVNNSPLHF
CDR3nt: TGTGCCACCAGCAGAGAACACGTGAATAATTCACCCCTCCACTTT

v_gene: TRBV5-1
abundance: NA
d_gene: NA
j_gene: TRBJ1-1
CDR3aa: CASSSQGRGEAFF
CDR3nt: TGCGCCAGCAGCTCTCAGGGGCGCGGTGAAGCTTTCTTT

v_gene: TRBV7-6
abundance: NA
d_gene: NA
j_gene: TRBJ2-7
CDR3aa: CASSLARGRSYEQYF
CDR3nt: TGTGCCAGCAGCTTAGCGCGGGGGCGATCCTACGAGCAGTACTTC

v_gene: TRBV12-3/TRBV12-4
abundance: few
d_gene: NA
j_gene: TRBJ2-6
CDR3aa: CASSLTGSGNAGANVLTF
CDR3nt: TGTGCCAGCAGTTTAACTGGTTCAGGCAACGCCGGGGCCAACGTCCTGACTTTC